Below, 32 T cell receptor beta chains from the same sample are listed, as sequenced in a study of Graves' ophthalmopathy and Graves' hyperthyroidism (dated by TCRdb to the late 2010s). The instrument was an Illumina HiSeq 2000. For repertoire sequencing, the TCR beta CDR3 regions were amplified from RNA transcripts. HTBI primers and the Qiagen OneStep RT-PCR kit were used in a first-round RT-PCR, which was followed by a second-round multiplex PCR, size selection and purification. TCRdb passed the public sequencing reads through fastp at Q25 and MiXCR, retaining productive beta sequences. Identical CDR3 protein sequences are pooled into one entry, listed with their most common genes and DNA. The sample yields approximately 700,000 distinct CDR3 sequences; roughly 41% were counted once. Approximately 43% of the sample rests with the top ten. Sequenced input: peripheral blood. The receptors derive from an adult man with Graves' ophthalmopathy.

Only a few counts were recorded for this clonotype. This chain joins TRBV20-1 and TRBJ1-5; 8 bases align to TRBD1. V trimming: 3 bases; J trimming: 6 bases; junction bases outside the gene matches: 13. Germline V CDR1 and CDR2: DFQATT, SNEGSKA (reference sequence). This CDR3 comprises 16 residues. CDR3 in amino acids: CSASSTGTGGTQPQHF. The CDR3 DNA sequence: TGCAGTGCTAGCAGCACCGGGACAGGTGGTACTCAGCCCCAGCATTTT.

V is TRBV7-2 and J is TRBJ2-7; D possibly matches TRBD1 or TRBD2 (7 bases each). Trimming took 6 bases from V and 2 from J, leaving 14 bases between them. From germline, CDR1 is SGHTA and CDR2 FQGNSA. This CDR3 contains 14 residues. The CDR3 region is CASRRQGGTYEQYF. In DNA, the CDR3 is TGTGCCAGCAGGCGACAGGGAGGGACCTACGAGCAGTACTTC.

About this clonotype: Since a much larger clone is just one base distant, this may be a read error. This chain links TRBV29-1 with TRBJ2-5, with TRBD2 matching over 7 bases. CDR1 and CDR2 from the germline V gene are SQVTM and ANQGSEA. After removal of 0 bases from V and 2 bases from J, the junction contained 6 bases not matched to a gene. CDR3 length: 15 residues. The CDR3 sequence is CSVEEPGRVQETQYF. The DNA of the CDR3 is TGCAGCGTTGAAGAGCCGGGGAGGGTGCAAGAGACCCAGTACTTC.

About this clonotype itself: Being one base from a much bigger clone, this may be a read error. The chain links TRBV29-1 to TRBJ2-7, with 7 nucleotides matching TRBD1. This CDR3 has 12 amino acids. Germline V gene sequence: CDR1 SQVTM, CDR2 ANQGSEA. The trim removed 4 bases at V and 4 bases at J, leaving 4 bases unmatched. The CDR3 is CSVGAGGYEQYF. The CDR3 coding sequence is TGCAGCGTTGGGGCAGGGGGTTACGAGCAGTACTTC.

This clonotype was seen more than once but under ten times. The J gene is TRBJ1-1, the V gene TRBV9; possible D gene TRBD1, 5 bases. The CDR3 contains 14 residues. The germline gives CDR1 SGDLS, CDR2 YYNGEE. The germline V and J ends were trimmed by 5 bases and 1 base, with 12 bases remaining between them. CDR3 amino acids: CASREGLQNTEAFF. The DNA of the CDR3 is TGTGCCAGCAGGGAGGGACTCCAGAACACTGAAGCTTTCTTT.

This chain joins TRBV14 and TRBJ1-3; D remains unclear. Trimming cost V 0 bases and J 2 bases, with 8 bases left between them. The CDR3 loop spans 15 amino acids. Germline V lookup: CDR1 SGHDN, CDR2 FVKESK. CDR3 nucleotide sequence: TGTGCCAGCAGCCAAGATCTCCTAGCTGGAAACACCATATATTTT. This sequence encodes CASSQDLLAGNTIYF. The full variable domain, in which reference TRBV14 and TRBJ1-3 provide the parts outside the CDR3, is EAGVTQFPSHSVIEKGQTVTLRCDPISGHDNLYWYRRVMGKEIKFLLHFVKESKQDESGMPNNRFLAERTGGTYSTLKVQPAELEDSGVYFCASSQDLLAGNTIYFGEGSWLTVV.

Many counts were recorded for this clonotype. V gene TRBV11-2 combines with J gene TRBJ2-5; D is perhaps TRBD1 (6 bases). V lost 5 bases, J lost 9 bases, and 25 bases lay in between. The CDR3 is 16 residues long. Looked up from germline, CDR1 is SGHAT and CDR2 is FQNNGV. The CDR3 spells CASSRDVTGVGAAQYF. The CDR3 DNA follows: TGTGCCAGCAGCCGCGATGTGACAGGAGTGGGCGCGGCCCAGTACTTC.

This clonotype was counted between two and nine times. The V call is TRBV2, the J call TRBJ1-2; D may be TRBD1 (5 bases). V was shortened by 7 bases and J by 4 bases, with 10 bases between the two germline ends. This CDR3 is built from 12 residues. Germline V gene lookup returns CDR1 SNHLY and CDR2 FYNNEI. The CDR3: CASTTGSYGYTF. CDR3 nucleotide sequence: TGTGCCAGCACTACAGGTTCCTATGGCTACACCTTC.

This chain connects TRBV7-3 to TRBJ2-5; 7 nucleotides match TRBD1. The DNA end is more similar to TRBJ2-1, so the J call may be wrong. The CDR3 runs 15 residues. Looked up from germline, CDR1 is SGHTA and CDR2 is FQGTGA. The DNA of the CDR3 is TGTGCCAGCAGCCAACAGGGACAGCGTGGGGATGAGCAGTTCTTC. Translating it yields CASSQQGQRGDEQFF.

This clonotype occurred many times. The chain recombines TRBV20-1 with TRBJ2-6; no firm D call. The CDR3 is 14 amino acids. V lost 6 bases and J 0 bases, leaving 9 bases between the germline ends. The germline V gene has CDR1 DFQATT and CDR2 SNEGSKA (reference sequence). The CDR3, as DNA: TGCAGTGCATCAGTCTTCTCTGGGGCCAACGTCCTGACTTTC. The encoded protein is CSASVFSGANVLTF.

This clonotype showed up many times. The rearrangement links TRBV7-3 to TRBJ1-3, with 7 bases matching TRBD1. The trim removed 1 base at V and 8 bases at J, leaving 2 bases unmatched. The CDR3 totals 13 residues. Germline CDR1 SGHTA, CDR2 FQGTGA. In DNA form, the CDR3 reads TGTGCCAGCAGCTTAAACAGGGGAGACACCATATATTTT. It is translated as CASSLNRGDTIYF.

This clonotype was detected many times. DNA of the CDR3: TGCAGCGTTGGTGGGACGACTAATGAAAAACTGTTTTTT. Residues: CSVGGTTNEKLFF. This sequence joins TRBV29-1 and TRBJ1-4; weak D call: TRBD1 (5 bases). Germline assignment: CDR1 SQVTM and CDR2 ANQGSEA. The CDR3 covers 13 residues. Trimming shortened V by 4 bases and J by 2 bases, and 8 bases separated the two germline ends.

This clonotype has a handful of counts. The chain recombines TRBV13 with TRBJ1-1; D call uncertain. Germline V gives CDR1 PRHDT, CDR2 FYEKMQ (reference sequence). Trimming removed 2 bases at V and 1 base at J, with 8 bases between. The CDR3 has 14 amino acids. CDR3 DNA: TGTGCCAGCAGCTTAAATAACAGGAACACTGAAGCTTTCTTT. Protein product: CASSLNNRNTEAFF.

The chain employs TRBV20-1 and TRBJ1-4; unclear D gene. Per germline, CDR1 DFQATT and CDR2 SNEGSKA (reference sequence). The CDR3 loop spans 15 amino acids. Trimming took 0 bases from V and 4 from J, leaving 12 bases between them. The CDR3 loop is CSARDLGHLNEKLFF. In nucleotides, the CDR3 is TGCAGTGCTAGAGATCTCGGGCACCTTAATGAAAAACTGTTTTTT.

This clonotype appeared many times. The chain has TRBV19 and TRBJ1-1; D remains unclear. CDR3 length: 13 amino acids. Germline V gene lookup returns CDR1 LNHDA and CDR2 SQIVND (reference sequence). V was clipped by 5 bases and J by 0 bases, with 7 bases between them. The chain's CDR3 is CASSWEMNTEAFF. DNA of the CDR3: TGTGCCAGTAGTTGGGAAATGAACACTGAAGCTTTCTTT.

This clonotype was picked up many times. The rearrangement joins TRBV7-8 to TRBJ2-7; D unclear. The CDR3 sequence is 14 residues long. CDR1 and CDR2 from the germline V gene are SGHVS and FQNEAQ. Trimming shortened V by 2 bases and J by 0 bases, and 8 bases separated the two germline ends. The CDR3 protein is CASSLSRYSYEQYF. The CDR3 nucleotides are TGTGCCAGCAGCTTATCCAGGTACTCCTACGAGCAGTACTTC. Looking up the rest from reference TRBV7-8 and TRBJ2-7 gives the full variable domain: GAGVSQSPRYKVAKRGQDVALRCDPISGHVSLFWYQQALGQGPEFLTYFQNEAQLDKSGLPSDRFFAERPEGSVSTLKIQRTQQEDSAVYLCASSLSRYSYEQYFGPGTRLTVT.

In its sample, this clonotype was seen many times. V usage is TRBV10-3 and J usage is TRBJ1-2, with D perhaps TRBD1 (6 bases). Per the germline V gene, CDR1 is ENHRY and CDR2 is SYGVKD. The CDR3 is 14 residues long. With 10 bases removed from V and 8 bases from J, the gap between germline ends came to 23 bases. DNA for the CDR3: TGTGCCACCACGCAGTTGGGGGGCGCGGGGGGCTACACCTTC. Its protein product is CATTQLGGAGGYTF.

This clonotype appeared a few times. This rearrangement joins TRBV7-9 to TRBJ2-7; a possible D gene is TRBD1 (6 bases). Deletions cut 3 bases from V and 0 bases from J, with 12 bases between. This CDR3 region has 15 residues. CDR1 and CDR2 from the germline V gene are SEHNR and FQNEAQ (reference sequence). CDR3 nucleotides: TGTGCCAGCAGCTTCGGAAGGACAGTCTCCTACGAGCAGTACTTC. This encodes CASSFGRTVSYEQYF.

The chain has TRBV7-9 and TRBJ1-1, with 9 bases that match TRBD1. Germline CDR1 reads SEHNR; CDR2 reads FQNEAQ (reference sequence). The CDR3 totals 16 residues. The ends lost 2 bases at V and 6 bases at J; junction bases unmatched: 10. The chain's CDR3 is CASSLIAGTGLAEAFF. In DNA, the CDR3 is TGTGCCAGCAGCTTAATAGCCGGGACAGGGTTGGCTGAAGCTTTCTTT.

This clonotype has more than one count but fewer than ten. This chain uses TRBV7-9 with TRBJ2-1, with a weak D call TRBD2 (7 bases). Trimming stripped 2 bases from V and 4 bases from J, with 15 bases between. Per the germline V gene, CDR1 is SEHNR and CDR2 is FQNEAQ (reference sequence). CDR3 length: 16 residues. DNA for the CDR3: TGTGCCAGCAGCTTATCTGGGGGGGCATCGTACAATGAGCAGTTCTTC. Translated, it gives CASSLSGGASYNEQFF.

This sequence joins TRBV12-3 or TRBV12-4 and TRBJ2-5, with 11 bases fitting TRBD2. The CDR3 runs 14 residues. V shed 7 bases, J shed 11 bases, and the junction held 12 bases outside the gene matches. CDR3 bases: TGTGCCAGCACCCAGACTAGCGGGATCGACGGGCAGTACTTC. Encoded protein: CASTQTSGIDGQYF.

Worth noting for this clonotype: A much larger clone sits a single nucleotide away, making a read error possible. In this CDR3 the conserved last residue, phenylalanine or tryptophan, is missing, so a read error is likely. CDR3 amino acids: CASSFFTGNQPQHL. DNA of the CDR3: TGTGCCAGCAGCTTCTTCACAGGAAATCAGCCCCAGCATCTT. This chain connects TRBV6-1 to TRBJ1-5; TRBD1 is a possible D gene (5 bases). Germline CDR1 and CDR2: MNHNS and SASEGT. The V and J ends lost 6 bases and 4 bases respectively, with 13 bases between them. The CDR3 covers 14 residues.

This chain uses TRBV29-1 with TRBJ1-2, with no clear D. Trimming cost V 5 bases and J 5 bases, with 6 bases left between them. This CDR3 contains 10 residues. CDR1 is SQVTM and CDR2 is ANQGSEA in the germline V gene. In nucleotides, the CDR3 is TGCAGCGTTCCGGGTTATGGCTACACCTTC. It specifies CSVPGYGYTF.

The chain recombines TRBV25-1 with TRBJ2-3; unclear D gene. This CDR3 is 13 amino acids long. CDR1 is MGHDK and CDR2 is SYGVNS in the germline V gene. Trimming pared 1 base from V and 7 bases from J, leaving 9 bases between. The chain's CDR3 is CASSELGGYTQYF. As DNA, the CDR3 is TGTGCCAGCAGTGAATTAGGCGGTTATACGCAGTATTTT.

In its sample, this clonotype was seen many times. The CDR3 DNA reads TGTGCCAGCAGGGGAACAGGGTTTGGGGCCAACGTCCTGACTTTC. It yields the protein CASRGTGFGANVLTF. The chain joins TRBV7-9 to TRBJ2-6; TRBD1 is a possible D gene (6 bases). In germline, CDR1 is SEHNR, CDR2 FQNEAQ (reference sequence). The germline V and J ends were trimmed by 6 bases and 3 bases, with 12 bases remaining between them. The CDR3 spans 15 residues.

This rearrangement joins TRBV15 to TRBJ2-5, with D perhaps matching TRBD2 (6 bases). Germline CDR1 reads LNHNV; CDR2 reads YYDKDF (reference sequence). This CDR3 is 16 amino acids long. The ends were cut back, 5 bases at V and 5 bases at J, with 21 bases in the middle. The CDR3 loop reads CATSSPSEGRKETQYF. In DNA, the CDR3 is TGTGCCACCAGCTCACCCTCGGAGGGGCGAAAGGAGACCCAGTACTTC.

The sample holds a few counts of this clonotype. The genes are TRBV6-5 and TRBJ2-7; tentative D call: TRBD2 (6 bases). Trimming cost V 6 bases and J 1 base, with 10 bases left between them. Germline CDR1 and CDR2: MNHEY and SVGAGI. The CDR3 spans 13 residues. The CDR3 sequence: CASRSGLSYEQYF. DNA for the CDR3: TGTGCCAGCAGGAGCGGGCTATCCTACGAGCAGTACTTC.

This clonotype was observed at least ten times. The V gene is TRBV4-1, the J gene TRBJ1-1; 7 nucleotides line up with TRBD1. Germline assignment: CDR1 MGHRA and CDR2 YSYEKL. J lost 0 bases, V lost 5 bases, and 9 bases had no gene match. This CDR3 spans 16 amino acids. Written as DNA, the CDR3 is TGCGCCAGCAGCTTGCGACAGGGCCGAATGAACACTGAAGCTTTCTTT. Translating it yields CASSLRQGRMNTEAFF.

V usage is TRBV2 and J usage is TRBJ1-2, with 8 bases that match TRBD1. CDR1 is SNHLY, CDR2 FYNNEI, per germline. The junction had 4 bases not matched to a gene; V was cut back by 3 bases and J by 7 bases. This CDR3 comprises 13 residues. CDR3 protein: CASSDGQGAGYTF. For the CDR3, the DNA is TGTGCCAGCAGTGACGGACAGGGTGCTGGCTACACCTTC.

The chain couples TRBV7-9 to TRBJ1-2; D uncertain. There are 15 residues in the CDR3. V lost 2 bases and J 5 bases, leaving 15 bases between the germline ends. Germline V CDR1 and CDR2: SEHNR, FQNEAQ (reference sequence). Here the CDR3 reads CASSLKTEYLYGYTF. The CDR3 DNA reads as TGTGCCAGCAGCTTAAAGACGGAATACTTATATGGCTACACCTTC.

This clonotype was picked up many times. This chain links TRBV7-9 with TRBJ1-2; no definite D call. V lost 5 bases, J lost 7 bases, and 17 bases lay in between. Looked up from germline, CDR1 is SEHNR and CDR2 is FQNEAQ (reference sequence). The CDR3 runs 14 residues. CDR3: CASSLPNPFRGYTF. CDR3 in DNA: TGTGCCAGCAGCCTGCCTAACCCATTCCGTGGCTACACCTTC.

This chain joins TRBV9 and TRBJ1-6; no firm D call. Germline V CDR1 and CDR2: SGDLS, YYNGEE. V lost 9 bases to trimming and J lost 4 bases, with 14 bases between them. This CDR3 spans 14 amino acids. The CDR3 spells CATTPGEYNSPLHF. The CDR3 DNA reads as TGTGCCACGACGCCCGGGGAGTATAATTCACCCCTCCACTTT.